The 27 T cell receptor beta chains reported below all come from one sample, sequenced in a study of T cells in localized non-small cell lung cancer. TCRdb's copy holds only in-frame clones and misses some; the assay was immunoSEQ multiplex PCR. This table holds approximately 72,000 clones, about four fifths found once. The starting material was peripheral blood, obtained before any cancer treatment. The receptors derive from a female donor at least 60 years old with stage I lung adenocarcinoma.

The rearrangement uses TRBV29-1 and TRBJ1-1; D is uncertain. The germline CDR1 and CDR2 sequences are SQVTM and ANQGSEA. V was clipped by 2 bases and J by 3 bases, with 13 bases between them. The CDR3 loop spans 14 amino acids. The CDR3 reads CSVEKNSWDTEAFF. The CDR3 nucleotides read TGCAGCGTTGAAAAGAACTCTTGGGACACTGAAGCTTTCTTT.

V is TRBV7-9 and J is TRBJ2-2; TRBD1 matches 12 bases. This CDR3 has 18 residues. Per germline, CDR1 SEHNR and CDR2 FQNEAQ (reference sequence). The V and J ends lost 2 bases and 4 bases, in that order; junction bases with no gene match: 8. The CDR3 sequence is CASSLFTGTGGFTGELFF. Written as DNA, the CDR3 is TGTGCCAGCAGCTTATTTACCGGGACAGGGGGCTTCACCGGGGAGCTGTTTTTT.

The genes are TRBV9 and TRBJ1-2, with D possibly TRBD1 on 6 matching bases. The V and J ends lost 3 bases and 6 bases respectively, with 18 bases between them. Germline CDR1 SGDLS, CDR2 YYNGEE. The CDR3 spans 15 residues. CDR3 in amino acids: CASSGTVLTSDGYTF. DNA for the CDR3: TGTGCCAGCAGCGGGACAGTCCTTACTTCGGATGGCTACACCTTC.

The genes are TRBV14 and TRBJ2-1, with 13 bases identical to TRBD2. This CDR3 comprises 16 residues. Germline assignment: CDR1 SGHDN and CDR2 FVKESK. V was pared by 2 bases and J by 5 bases, with 3 bases of the junction left unmatched. In DNA, the CDR3 is TGTGCCAGCAGCCAAAGACTAGCGGGGGGCAACAATGAGCAGTTCTTC. Protein product: CASSQRLAGGNNEQFF.

This clone was seen only a few times. The chain carries TRBV7-9 and TRBJ2-7; possible D gene TRBD1, 5 bases. V was pared by 1 base and J by 1 base, with 8 bases between. The V gene's germline CDR1 is SEHNR and CDR2 FQNEAQ (reference sequence). This CDR3 has 14 residues. CDR3 nucleotides: TGTGCCAGCAGCTTAGGGACATCGTCCTACGAGCAGTACTTC. Protein: CASSLGTSSYEQYF.

This sequence joins TRBV5-4 and TRBJ2-5; 8 bases map to TRBD2. CDR3 length: 16 residues. J lost 1 base, V lost 0 bases, and 5 bases had no gene match. CDR1 and CDR2 (germline): SGHNT, YYREEE (reference sequence). The CDR3 here is CASSLGGGRFQETQYF. CDR3 nucleotide sequence: TGTGCCAGCAGCTTGGGGGGCGGGAGGTTCCAAGAGACCCAGTACTTC.

The V and J genes are TRBV28 and TRBJ2-1; D possibly corresponds to TRBD2 (7 bases). The CDR3 has 17 amino acids. V lost 6 bases to trimming and J lost 7 bases, with 25 bases between them. Germline assignment: CDR1 MDHEN and CDR2 SYDVKM. The CDR3 protein is CASRSFKGGGRRNEQFF. CDR3 bases: TGTGCCAGCAGATCCTTTAAGGGGGGGGGCCGGAGAAATGAGCAGTTCTTC.

V is TRBV4-2 and J is TRBJ2-7, with D perhaps matching TRBD1 (5 bases). The germline V gene encodes CDR1 LGHNA and CDR2 YNFKEQ. This CDR3 is 16 amino acids long. Trimming removed 0 bases from V and 3 bases from J, with 15 bases in between. The CDR3 here is CASSQDQIQASYEQYF. CDR3 nucleotide sequence: TGTGCCAGCAGCCAAGATCAGATACAGGCTAGCTACGAGCAGTACTTC.

This chain joins TRBV18 and TRBJ1-6; tentative D call: TRBD1 (6 bases). Between the trimmed V and J ends, which lost 3 bases and 4 bases, there was a span of 10 bases. Germline V gene data show CDR1 as KGHSH and CDR2 as LQKENI. The CDR3 loop spans 15 amino acids. DNA for the CDR3: TGTGCCAGCTCACCGGACAGACCTTATAATTCACCCCTCCACTTT. This encodes CASSPDRPYNSPLHF.

The chain carries TRBV6-1 and TRBJ2-7; TRBD2 is a possible D gene (7 bases). Germline CDR1 reads MNHNS; CDR2 reads SASEGT. CDR3 length equals 14 residues. V dropped 4 bases and J dropped 2 bases, with 12 bases sitting between them. The CDR3 spells CASSARGGTYEQYF. Written as DNA, the CDR3 is TGTGCCAGCAGTGCCAGGGGAGGGACCTACGAGCAGTACTTC.

The chain recombines TRBV25-1 with TRBJ1-1; possible D gene TRBD1, 5 bases. The germline V gene encodes CDR1 MGHDK and CDR2 SYGVNS. The CDR3 is 14 amino acids. The V and J ends lost 6 bases and 0 bases respectively, with 11 bases between them. DNA for the CDR3: TGTGCCAGCAGGTACGGACATATGAACACTGAAGCTTTCTTT. Amino acids: CASRYGHMNTEAFF.

The V and J genes are TRBV18 and TRBJ2-7, with 7 bases matching TRBD1. V shed 4 bases and J 1 base; nucleotides not matched to a gene: 10. Germline values: CDR1 KGHSH, CDR2 LQKENI. CDR3 length: 16 amino acids. The CDR3 protein is CASSHYSDRESYEQYF. CDR3 nucleotide sequence: TGTGCCAGCTCACATTACTCCGACAGGGAGTCCTACGAGCAGTACTTC.

This clone has only one observation. V gene TRBV9 combines with J gene TRBJ2-1; 9 nucleotides match TRBD1. Germline CDR1 SGDLS, CDR2 YYNGEE. The junction had 4 bases not matched to a gene; V was cut back by 5 bases and J by 1 base. The CDR3 runs 15 residues. The CDR3 loop is CASSLDRGSYNEQFF. Here the CDR3 DNA reads TGTGCCAGCAGTCTCGACAGGGGGTCCTACAATGAGCAGTTCTTC.

The V gene is TRBV5-6, the J gene TRBJ2-6; possible D gene TRBD2, 6 bases. Germline CDR1 and CDR2: SGHDT and YYEEEE. V lost 3 bases and J lost 0, with 13 bases in between. This CDR3 is 17 amino acids long. This chain's CDR3 is CASSSGLSYSGANVLTF. Here the CDR3 DNA reads TGTGCCAGCAGCTCGGGACTCTCGTACTCTGGGGCCAACGTCCTGACTTTC.

This clone was observed a few times. The V gene is TRBV5-1, the J gene TRBJ2-7; D tentatively fits TRBD1 or TRBD2 (5 bases each). The V end was cut by 4 bases, the J end by 4 bases, with 12 bases between. This CDR3 region has 13 residues. The germline CDR1 and CDR2 sequences are SGHRS and YFSETQ. CDR3 DNA sequence: TGCGCCAGCAGCGCAAGGGACGTATACGAGCAGTACTTC. Amino acids: CASSARDVYEQYF.

The sample holds a few counts of this clone. The chain links TRBV5-4 to TRBJ1-5; D gene uncertain. Germline CDR1 SGHNT, CDR2 YYREEE (reference sequence). The CDR3 covers 15 residues. V gave up 1 base and J gave up 2 bases, with 10 bases separating them. The CDR3 nucleotides are TGTGCCAGCAGCTTGACCCCAGGAGGCAATCAGCCCCAGCATTTT. It yields the protein CASSLTPGGNQPQHF.

This clone was found a few times. The chain has TRBV7-6 and TRBJ1-1, with 8 bases matching TRBD1. The V segment lost 1 base and the J segment 1 base; nucleotides outside the gene matches: 2. Per germline, CDR1 SGHVS and CDR2 FNYEAQ. The CDR3 has 15 residues. In DNA, the CDR3 is TGTGCCAGCAGCTTAGGGGACAGGAAGAACACTGAAGCTTTCTTT. Encoded protein: CASSLGDRKNTEAFF.

V is TRBV6-5 and J is TRBJ1-5, with no clear D. Per the germline V gene, CDR1 is MNHEY and CDR2 is SVGAGI. The germline V and J ends were trimmed by 6 bases and 2 bases, with 11 bases remaining between them. This CDR3 has 14 amino acids. CDR3 in DNA: TGTGCCAGCAGCCGAAAATCGGGCAATCAGCCCCAGCATTTT. This gives the protein CASSRKSGNQPQHF.

V is TRBV5-1 and J is TRBJ1-1; 12 bases fit TRBD1. With 0 bases clipped from V and 0 bases from J, the junction kept 6 bases outside the gene matches. This CDR3 contains 18 residues. CDR1 and CDR2 (germline): SGHRS, YFSETQ. CDR3 nucleotide sequence: TGCGCCAGCAGCTTGGCCGCGGGACAGGGGGCGGTGAACACTGAAGCTTTCTTT. Protein: CASSLAAGQGAVNTEAFF.

With respect to this clone: The junction shows a germline mismatch at one end, possibly a read error. The J gene is TRBJ2-1, the V gene TRBV7-7; a weak D match, TRBD2 (6 bases). CDR1 SSHAT and CDR2 FNYEAQ come from the germline V gene (reference sequence). This CDR3 is 13 amino acids long. The CDR3 nucleotides are TGTGCTAGCAGCCCGGGACTCCTTAATGAGCAGTTCTTC. Translated: CASSPGLLNEQFF.

This chain joins TRBV5-4 and TRBJ2-6; 7 bases fit TRBD1. V gave up 1 base and J gave up 1 base; unmatched junction bases: 8. The CDR3 runs 18 residues. Germline CDR1 SGHNT, CDR2 YYREEE (reference sequence). The CDR3 sequence is CASSLRGGRSSGANVLTF. The CDR3, as DNA: TGTGCCAGCAGCTTGCGAGGGGGCAGGTCGTCTGGGGCCAACGTCCTGACTTTC.

This rearrangement joins TRBV27 to TRBJ1-5; TRBD1 aligns across 7 bases. Germline V gives CDR1 MNHEY, CDR2 SMNVEV (reference sequence). The CDR3 sequence is 13 residues long. The ends lost 10 bases at V and 4 bases at J; junction bases unmatched: 7. The CDR3: CATATDRNQPQHF. In DNA form, the CDR3 reads TGTGCCACCGCTACGGACAGGAATCAGCCCCAGCATTTT.

The rearrangement uses TRBV19 and TRBJ1-5, with D possibly TRBD1 on 6 matching bases. Per germline, CDR1 LNHDA and CDR2 SQIVND (reference sequence). V was trimmed by 6 bases and J by 4 bases, leaving 16 bases between them. The CDR3 extends over 15 amino acids. The DNA of the CDR3 is TGTGCCAGTAGCGTCAGGACAGTCCAAAATCAGCCCCAGCATTTT. It yields the protein CASSVRTVQNQPQHF.

This chain links TRBV13 with TRBJ2-2, with 15 positions matching TRBD2. V trimming: 5 bases; J trimming: 6 bases; junction bases outside the gene matches: 10. This CDR3 comprises 18 residues. CDR1 is PRHDT and CDR2 is FYEKMQ in the germline V gene (reference sequence). CDR3 bases: TGTGCCAGCAGCCCGGAGGGACTAGCGGGGGGCCTCGCCGGGGAGCTGTTTTTT. Its protein is CASSPEGLAGGLAGELFF.

This clone was detected a few times. J is TRBJ1-3 and V is TRBV11-3; D is undetermined. CDR3 size: 11 residues. Germline assignment: CDR1 SGHNT and CDR2 YENEEA. The V end was cut by 3 bases, the J end by 8 bases, with 5 bases between. The CDR3: CASSLRDTIYF. CDR3 coding DNA: TGTGCCAGCAGCTTGAGAGACACCATATATTTT.

The genes are TRBV25-1 and TRBJ1-5; TRBD1 matches at 7 bases. This CDR3 comprises 16 residues. Germline loops: CDR1 MGHDK, CDR2 SYGVNS. Trimming took 2 bases from V and 4 from J; bases not matched to a gene: 8. CDR3 DNA: TGTGCCAGCAGTGAAGGGCAAGGGGGCAGAAATCAGCCCCAGCATTTT. Its protein product is CASSEGQGGRNQPQHF.

The chain is built from TRBV7-9 and TRBJ2-1; 7 bases are shared with TRBD1. Germline loops: CDR1 SEHNR, CDR2 FQNEAQ (reference sequence). After removal of 5 bases from V and 11 bases from J, the junction contained 6 bases not matched to a gene. CDR3 length: 12 residues. This CDR3 reads CASSQIQGKQFF. CDR3 in DNA: TGTGCCAGCAGCCAAATACAGGGGAAGCAGTTCTTC.